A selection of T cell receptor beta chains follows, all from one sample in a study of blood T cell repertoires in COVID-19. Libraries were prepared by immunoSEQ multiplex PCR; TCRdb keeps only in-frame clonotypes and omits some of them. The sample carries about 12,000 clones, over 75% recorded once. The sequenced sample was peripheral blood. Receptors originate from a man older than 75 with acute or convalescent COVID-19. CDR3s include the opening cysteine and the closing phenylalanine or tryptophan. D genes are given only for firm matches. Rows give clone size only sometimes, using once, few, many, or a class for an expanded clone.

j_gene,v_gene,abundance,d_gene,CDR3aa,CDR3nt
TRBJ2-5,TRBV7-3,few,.,CASSPRPQETQYF,TGTGCCAGCAGCCCTAGACCACAAGAGACCCAGTACTTC
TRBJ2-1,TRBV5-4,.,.,CASSFQKYEQFF,TGTGCCAGCAGCTTTCAGAAATATGAGCAGTTCTTC
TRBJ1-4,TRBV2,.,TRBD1,CASGRGSNNNEKLFF,TGTGCCAGCGGCAGGGGGAGTAACAACAATGAAAAACTGTTTTTT
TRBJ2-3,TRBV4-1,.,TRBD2,CASSLLAGVNTDTQYF,TGCGCCAGCAGCCTGCTAGCGGGGGTTAACACAGATACGCAGTATTTT
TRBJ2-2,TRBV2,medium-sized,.,CASSETREGELFF,TGTGCCAGCAGTGAAACGAGGGAAGGGGAGCTGTTTTTT
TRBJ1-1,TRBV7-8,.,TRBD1,CASSPWTGDTEAFF,TGTGCCAGCAGCCCATGGACAGGGGACACTGAAGCTTTCTTT
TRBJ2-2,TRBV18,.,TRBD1,CASSPRTGVNTGELFF,TGTGCCAGCTCGCCCAGGACAGGGGTGAACACCGGGGAGCTGTTTTTT
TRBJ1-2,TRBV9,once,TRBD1,CASSPPDRGVYGYTF,TGTGCCAGCAGCCCCCCGGACAGGGGGGTCTATGGCTACACCTTC
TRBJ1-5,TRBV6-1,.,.,CASSEVTAQPQHF,TGTGCCAGCAGTGAAGTAACAGCTCAGCCCCAGCATTTT
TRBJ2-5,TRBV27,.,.,CASSRTWAQETQYF,TGTGCCAGCAGCCGGACATGGGCCCAAGAGACCCAGTACTTC
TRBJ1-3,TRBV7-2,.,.,CASSLMESSNTIYF,TGTGCCAGCAGCTTAATGGAGTCGAGTAACACCATATATTTT
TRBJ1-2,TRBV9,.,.,CASSVDGSVGYTF,TGTGCCAGCAGCGTAGACGGGTCCGTCGGCTACACCTTC
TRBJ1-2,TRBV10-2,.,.,CASGRDNYGYTF,TGCGCCAGCGGGCGAGATAACTATGGCTACACCTTC
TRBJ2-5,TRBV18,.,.,CASSPLAEETQYF,TGTGCCAGCTCACCCCTAGCAGAGGAGACCCAGTACTTC
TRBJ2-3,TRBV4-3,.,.,CASSQRLAVGRDTQYF,TGCGCCAGCAGCCAAAGGTTAGCGGTGGGGCGAGATACGCAGTATTTT
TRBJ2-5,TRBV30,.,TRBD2,CAWRFPGTSGETQYF,TGTGCCTGGAGATTCCCCGGGACTAGCGGGGAGACCCAGTACTTC
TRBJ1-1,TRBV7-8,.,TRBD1,CASSPNSLGGEGDTEAFF,TGTGCCAGCAGTCCAAACAGCCTAGGGGGCGAGGGAGACACTGAAGCTTTCTTT
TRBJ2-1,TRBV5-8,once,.,CASSLHPGEGGYYEQFF,TGTGCCAGCAGCCTCCACCCGGGGGAAGGTGGATACTATGAGCAGTTCTTC
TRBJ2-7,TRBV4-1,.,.,CASSQDGGATYEQYF,TGCGCCAGCAGCCAAGATGGCGGGGCGACCTACGAGCAGTACTTC
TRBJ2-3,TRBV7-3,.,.,CASSQSGDTQYF,TGTGCCAGCAGTCAAAGCGGAGATACGCAGTATTTT
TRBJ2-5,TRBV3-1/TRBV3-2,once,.,CASSQDFDSGETQYF,TGTGCCAGCAGCCAAGATTTCGACAGCGGGGAGACCCAGTACTTC
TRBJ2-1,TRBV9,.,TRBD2,CASSTQSGTSGYNEQFF,TGTGCCAGCAGCACCCAATCCGGGACTAGCGGCTACAATGAGCAGTTCTTC
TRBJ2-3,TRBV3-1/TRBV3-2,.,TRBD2,CASRLRTSRLNTQYF,TGTGCCAGCAGACTGAGGACTAGTAGGCTCAATACGCAGTATTTT
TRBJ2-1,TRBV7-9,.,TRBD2,CASMNLRGLHYNEQFF,TGTGCCAGCATGAATCTGCGGGGGTTACACTACAATGAGCAGTTCTTC
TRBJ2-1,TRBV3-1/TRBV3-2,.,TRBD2,CASSHRLAGDRNEQFF,TGTGCCAGCAGCCACCGACTAGCGGGGGATCGCAATGAGCAGTTCTTC
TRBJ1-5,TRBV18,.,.,CASSPIGNQPQHF,TGTGCCAGCTCGCCTATAGGCAATCAGCCCCAGCATTTT
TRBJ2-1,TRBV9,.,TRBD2,CASSVEGPGGAYNEQFF,TGTGCCAGCAGCGTAGAGGGCCCGGGGGGTGCCTACAATGAGCAGTTCTTC
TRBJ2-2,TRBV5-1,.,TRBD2,CASSFQLAGFSGELFF,TGCGCCAGCAGCTTCCAACTAGCGGGGTTTTCCGGGGAGCTGTTTTTT
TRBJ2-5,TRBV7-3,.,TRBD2,CASSLQRGGPETQYF,TGTGCCAGCAGCTTACAGCGGGGGGGCCCAGAGACCCAGTACTTC
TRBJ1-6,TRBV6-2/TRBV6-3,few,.,CASSYGHSSPSPLHF,TGTGCCAGCAGTTATGGGCACTCAAGTCCCTCACCCCTCCACTTT
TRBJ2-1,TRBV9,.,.,CASTTGTEQFF,TGTGCCAGCACCACAGGGACTGAGCAGTTCTTC
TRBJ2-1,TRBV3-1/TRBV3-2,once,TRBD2,CASSQGIVGTSNEQFF,TGTGCCAGCAGCCAAGGGATCGTAGGGACTAGCAATGAGCAGTTCTTC
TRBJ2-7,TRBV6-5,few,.,CASSYQGRGGEQYF,TGTGCCAGCAGTTACCAGGGACGGGGAGGCGAGCAGTACTTC
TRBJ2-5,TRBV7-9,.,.,CASSLGQGLDRETQYF,TGTGCCAGCAGCCTGGGACAGGGACTAGATCGAGAGACCCAGTACTTC
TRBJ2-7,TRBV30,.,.,CAWGSPGTISYEQYF,TGTGCCTGGGGGAGCCCAGGGACAATTTCCTACGAGCAGTACTTC
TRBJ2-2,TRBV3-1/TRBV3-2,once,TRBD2,CASSSGLAGGMNTGELFF,TGTGCCAGCAGCAGTGGACTAGCGGGGGGGATGAACACCGGGGAGCTGTTTTTT
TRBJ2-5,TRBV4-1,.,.,CASSQDLTDQETQYF,TGCGCCAGCAGCCAAGACTTAACAGACCAAGAGACCCAGTACTTC
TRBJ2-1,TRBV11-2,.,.,CASSLGPQGNEQFF,TGTGCCAGCAGCTTAGGACCACAGGGCAATGAGCAGTTCTTC
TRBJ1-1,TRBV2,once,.,CASSRNRDSMNTEAFF,TGTGCCAGCAGCCGGAACAGGGATTCGATGAACACTGAAGCTTTCTTT
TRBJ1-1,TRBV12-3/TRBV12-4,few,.,CASSPLADTEAFF,TGTGCCAGCAGTCCGCTGGCGGACACTGAAGCTTTCTTT
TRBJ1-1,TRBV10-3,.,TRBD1,CAIISDRGNTEAFF,TGTGCCATCATCTCGGACAGGGGGAACACTGAAGCTTTCTTT
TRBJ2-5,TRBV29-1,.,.,CSVGVGVVETQYF,TGCAGCGTTGGGGTCGGGGTAGTGGAGACCCAGTACTTC
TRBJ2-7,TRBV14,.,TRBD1,CASRLTGDNSNYEQYF,TGTGCCAGCAGATTGACAGGGGACAACTCTAACTACGAGCAGTACTTC
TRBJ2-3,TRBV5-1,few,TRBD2,CASSLGSGGDTQYF,TGCGCCAGCAGCTTGGGTAGCGGGGGGGATACGCAGTATTTT
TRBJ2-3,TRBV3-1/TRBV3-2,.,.,CASRGGRSSTDTQYF,TGTGCCAGCAGAGGGGGACGCTCTAGCACAGATACGCAGTATTTT
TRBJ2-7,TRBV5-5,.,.,CASSSLSERVTEQYF,TGTGCCAGCAGCTCCCTCTCAGAACGGGTGACCGAGCAGTACTTC
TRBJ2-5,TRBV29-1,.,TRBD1,CSVKPRQGATRETQYF,TGCAGCGTGAAACCAAGACAGGGGGCGACGCGAGAGACCCAGTACTTC
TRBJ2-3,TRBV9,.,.,CASSFSSTDTQYF,TGTGCCAGCAGCTTCTCCTCCACAGATACGCAGTATTTT
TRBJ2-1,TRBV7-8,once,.,CASSLVRGAHEQFF,TGTGCCAGCAGCTTAGTTCGGGGGGCGCATGAGCAGTTCTTC
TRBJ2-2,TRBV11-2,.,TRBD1,CASRKARDRGPGELFF,TGTGCCAGCAGAAAAGCCCGGGACAGGGGGCCCGGGGAGCTGTTTTTT
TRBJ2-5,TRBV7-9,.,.,CASSYPGQDNQETQYF,TGTGCCAGCAGCTACCCGGGACAAGATAACCAAGAGACCCAGTACTTC
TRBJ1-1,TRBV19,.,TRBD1,CASNYGQGLSEAFF,TGTGCCAGTAACTACGGACAGGGACTAAGTGAAGCTTTCTTT
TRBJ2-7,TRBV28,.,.,CASSVDTRSYEQYF,TGTGCCAGCAGTGTAGACACTCGCTCCTACGAGCAGTACTTC
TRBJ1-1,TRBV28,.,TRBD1,CASSFQRQGLGTEAFF,TGTGCCAGCAGTTTCCAACGACAGGGGCTGGGCACTGAAGCTTTCTTT
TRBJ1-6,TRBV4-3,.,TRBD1,CASRPGAGGLYNSPLHF,TGCGCCAGCAGACCAGGGGCAGGGGGCCTCTATAATTCACCCCTCCACTTT